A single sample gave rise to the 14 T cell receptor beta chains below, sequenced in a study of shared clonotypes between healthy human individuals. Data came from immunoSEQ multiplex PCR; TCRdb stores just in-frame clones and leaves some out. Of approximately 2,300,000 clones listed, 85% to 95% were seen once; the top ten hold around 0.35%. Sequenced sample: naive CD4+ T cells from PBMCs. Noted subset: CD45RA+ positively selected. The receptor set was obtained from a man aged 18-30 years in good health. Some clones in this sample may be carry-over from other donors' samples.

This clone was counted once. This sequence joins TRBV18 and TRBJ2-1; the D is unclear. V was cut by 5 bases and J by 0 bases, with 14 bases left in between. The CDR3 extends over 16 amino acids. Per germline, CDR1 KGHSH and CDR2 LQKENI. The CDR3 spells CASSLNTGSSYNEQFF. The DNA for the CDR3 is TGTGCCAGCTCATTGAACACGGGTAGCTCCTACAATGAGCAGTTCTTC. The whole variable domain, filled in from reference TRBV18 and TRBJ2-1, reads NAGVMQNPRHLVRRRGQEARLRCSPMKGHSHVYWYRQLPEEGLKFMVYLQKENIIDESGMPKERFSAEFPKEGPSILRIQQVVRGDSAAYFCASSLNTGSSYNEQFFGPGTRLTVL.

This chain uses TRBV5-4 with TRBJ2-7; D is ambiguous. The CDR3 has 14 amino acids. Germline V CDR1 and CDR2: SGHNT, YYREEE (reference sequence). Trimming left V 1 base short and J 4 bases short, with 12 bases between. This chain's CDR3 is CASSLINGPYEQYF. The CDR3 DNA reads TGTGCCAGCAGCTTGATAAATGGACCTTACGAGCAGTACTTC.

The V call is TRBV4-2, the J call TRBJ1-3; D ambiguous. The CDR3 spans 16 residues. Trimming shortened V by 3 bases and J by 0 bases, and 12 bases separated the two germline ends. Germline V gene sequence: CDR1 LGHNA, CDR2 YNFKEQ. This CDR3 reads CASSQSPTTSGNTIYF. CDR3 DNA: TGTGCCAGCAGCCAGAGCCCGACAACCTCTGGAAACACCATATATTTT.

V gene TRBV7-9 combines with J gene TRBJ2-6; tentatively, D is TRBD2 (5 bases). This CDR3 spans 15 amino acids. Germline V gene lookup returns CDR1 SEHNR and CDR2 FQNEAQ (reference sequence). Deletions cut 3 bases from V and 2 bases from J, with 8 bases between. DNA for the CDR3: TGTGCCAGCAGCTTGGGAGAGGCTGGGGCCAACGTCCTGACTTTC. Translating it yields CASSLGEAGANVLTF.

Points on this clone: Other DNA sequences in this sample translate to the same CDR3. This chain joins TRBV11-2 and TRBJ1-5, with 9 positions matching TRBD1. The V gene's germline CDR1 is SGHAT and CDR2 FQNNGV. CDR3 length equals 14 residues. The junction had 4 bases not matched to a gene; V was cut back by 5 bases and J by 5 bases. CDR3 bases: TGTGCCAGCAGCCCCGGACAGGGGTATCAGCCCCAGCATTTT. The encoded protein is CASSPGQGYQPQHF. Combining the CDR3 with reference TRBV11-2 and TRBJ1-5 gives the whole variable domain EAGVAQSPRYKIIEKRQSVAFWCNPISGHATLYWYQQILGQGPKLLIQFQNNGVVDDSQLPKDRFSAERLKGVDSTLKIQPAKLEDSAVYLCASSPGQGYQPQHFGDGTRLSIL.

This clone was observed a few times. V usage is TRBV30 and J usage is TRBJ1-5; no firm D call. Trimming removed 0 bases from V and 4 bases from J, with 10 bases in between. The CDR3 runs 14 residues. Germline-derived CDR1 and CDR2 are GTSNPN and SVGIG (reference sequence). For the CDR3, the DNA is TGTGCCTGGAGTGTTTTCGACGTGAATCAGCCCCAGCATTTT. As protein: CAWSVFDVNQPQHF.

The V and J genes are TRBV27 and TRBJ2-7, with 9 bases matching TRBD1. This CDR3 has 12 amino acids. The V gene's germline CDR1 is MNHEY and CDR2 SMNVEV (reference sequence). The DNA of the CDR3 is TGTGCGACCGGGACAGGGACCTACGAGCAGTACTTC. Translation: CATGTGTYEQYF.

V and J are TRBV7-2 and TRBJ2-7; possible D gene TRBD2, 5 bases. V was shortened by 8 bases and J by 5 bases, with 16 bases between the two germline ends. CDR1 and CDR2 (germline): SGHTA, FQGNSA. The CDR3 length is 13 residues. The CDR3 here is CASGVLAPHEQYF. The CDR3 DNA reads TGTGCCAGCGGGGTGCTAGCCCCCCACGAGCAGTACTTC. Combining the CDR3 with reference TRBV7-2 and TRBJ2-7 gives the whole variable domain GAGVSQSPSNKVTEKGKDVELRCDPISGHTALYWYRQSLGQGLEFLIYFQGNSAPDKSGLPSDRFSAERTGGSVSTLTIQRTQQEDSAVYLCASGVLAPHEQYFGPGTRLTVT.

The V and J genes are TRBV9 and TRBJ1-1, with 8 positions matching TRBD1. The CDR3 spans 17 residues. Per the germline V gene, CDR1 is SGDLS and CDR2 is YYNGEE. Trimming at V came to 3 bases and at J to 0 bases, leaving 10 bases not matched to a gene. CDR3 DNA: TGTGCCAGCAGCGCCGGACAGGGCGTCCAGGTGAACACTGAAGCTTTCTTT. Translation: CASSAGQGVQVNTEAFF.

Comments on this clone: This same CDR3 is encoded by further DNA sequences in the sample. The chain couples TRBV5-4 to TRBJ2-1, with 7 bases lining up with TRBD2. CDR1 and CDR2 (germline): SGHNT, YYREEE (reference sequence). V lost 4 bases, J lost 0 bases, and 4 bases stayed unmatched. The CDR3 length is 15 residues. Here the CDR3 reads CASSPSGNSYNEQFF. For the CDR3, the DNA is TGTGCCAGCAGCCCGAGCGGGAACTCCTACAATGAGCAGTTCTTC.

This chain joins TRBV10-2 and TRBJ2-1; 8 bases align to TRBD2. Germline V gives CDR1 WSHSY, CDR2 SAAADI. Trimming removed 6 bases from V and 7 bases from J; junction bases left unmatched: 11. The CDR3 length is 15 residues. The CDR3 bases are TGCGCCAGCAGATATAGCGGGATAGCGGGTAATGAGCAGTTCTTC. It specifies CASRYSGIAGNEQFF.

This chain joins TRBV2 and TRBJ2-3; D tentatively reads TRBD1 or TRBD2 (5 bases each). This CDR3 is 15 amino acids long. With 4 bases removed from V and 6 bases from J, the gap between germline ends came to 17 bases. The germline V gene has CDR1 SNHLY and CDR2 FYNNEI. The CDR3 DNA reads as TGTGCCAGCAGTGCACGGGGCATCAGGTGGGATACGCAGTATTTT. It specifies CASSARGIRWDTQYF.

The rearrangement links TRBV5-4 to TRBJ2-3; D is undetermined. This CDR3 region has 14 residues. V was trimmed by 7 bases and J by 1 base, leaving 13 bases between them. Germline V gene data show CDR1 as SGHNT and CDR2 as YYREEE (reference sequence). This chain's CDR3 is CASQRASGTDTQYF. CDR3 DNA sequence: TGTGCCAGCCAAAGGGCGTCCGGCACAGATACGCAGTATTTT.

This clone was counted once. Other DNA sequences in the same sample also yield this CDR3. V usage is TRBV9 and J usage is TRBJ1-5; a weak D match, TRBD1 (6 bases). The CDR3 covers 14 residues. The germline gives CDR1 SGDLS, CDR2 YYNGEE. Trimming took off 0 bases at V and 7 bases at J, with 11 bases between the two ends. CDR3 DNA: TGTGCCAGCAGCGTAGATGGCAGGGGACAGCCCCAGCATTTT. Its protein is CASSVDGRGQPQHF.